What follows is one T cell receptor beta chain and its context. It lacks a known antigen. No base quality information exists; no much larger clone differs at one position. These data belong to a study of OX40 agonist ivuxolimab in advanced cancers. Turning to the overall study: Ivuxolimab was a fully human IgG2 agonistic monoclonal antibody targeting the costimulatory receptor OX40 (CD134). Prior anti-PD-1, anti-PD-L1 or anti-CTLA-4 therapy was permitted, and approximately 41% of dose-escalation patients had received checkpoint inhibitors. Partial responses occurred in three dose-escalation patients: two with cutaneous melanoma and one with hepatocellular carcinoma. The paper describes the monotherapy dose-escalation part (N of about 47 patients) of the phase I trial of ivuxolimab. Of the approximately 50 dose-escalation patients, hepatocellular carcinoma was present in approximately 20, melanoma in approximately 15, renal cell carcinoma in 9 and head and neck cancer in 9. The dose-escalation cohort was 82.7% male with a mean age of about 60 years, ranging from roughly 23 to 90. The point of sequencing TCRbeta in the periphery was to test whether ivuxolimab changed TCR sequence diversity and drove clonal T-cell expansion. Intravenous ivuxolimab was administered to patients every 2 weeks at six dose levels: 0.01, 0.1, 0.3, 1.5, 3 and 10 mg/kg.

The CDR3 spans 15 residues, from the cysteine through the phenylalanine. The read is trimmed to its CDR3 DNA, 45 bases read in frame from base 1. According to the germline V gene, CDR1 reads MNHEY and CDR2 reads SVGAGI. V and J lose 2 bases and 3 bases, and a span of 12 bases separates them. To sequence the TCRbeta CDR3 region, genomic DNA was isolated from the sorted cells. TCRbeta CDR3 regions were sequenced using the immunoSEQ Assay. In TCRdb, the immuneACCESS table is reduced to in-frame sequences with V and J assigned. These tables do not hold every clone; where another copy was compared, an unresolved V gene accounts for under half, and the others remain unexplained. The sample table holds about 71,000 clones, of which 85% to 95% were seen once. The ten largest account for approximately 14% of the sample. Patients with autoimmune disease history or receiving systemic immunosuppression were excluded from the trial. Peripheral blood for TCR sequencing was collected from all dose cohorts at baseline, on cycle 4 day 1, and on cycle 7 day 1. Samples came from an open-label, multicenter, first-in-human phase I dose-escalation trial of ivuxolimab. The trial enrolled adults with locally advanced or metastatic head and neck squamous cell, hepatocellular, melanoma or renal cell carcinoma. Before TCR sequencing, CD4+ T cells and CD8+ T cells from peripheral blood were sorted into separate populations.

General findings and caveats noted by the study authors: The antigen specificity of the clonally expanded peripheral T cells was not determined. At doses from 0.1 to 3.0 mg/kg, clonal expansion was seen in both CD4+ and CD8+ blood T cells between baseline and week 6. In partial responders in the 0.1-3.0 mg/kg groups, normalized peripheral clonal expansion was found to be among the lowest, especially among CD8+ T cells. Low levels of normalized T-cell clonal expansion were also seen in some patients who did not respond. On average, CD8+ T cells showed more expanded clones than CD4+ T cells after ivuxolimab.

The chain employs TRBV6-5 and TRBJ2-3; the D region may be TRBD1 or TRBD2, each matching 5 bases equally. The material sequenced was CD4+ or CD8+ T cells sorted from blood, taken in a trial of the OX40 agonist ivuxolimab. The TCR was taken from an adult with an advanced solid tumor such as melanoma, head and neck, liver or kidney cancer. Read as DNA, the sequence is TGTGCCAGCAGTTACGGGGCCCGGAGGACAGATACGCAGTATTTT. Its coded protein is CASSYGARRTDTQYF.